This TCR beta chain stems from a study of T cells after yellow fever vaccination. Per germline, CDR1 LGHDT and CDR2 YNNKEL (reference sequence). Trimming left V 1 base short and J 12 bases short, with 12 bases between. The CDR3 is 12 amino acids. TCRdb independently ran MiXCR on the 5' RACE reads; one entry per CDR3 protein. The sample lists 250,000 or so distinct CDR3 sequences, 3.6% occurring once. This clonotype was seen at least ten times. The chain joins TRBV3-1 to TRBJ1-1, with a tentative D call TRBD1 (5 bases). This TCR was sampled from a man younger than 30 who received the YFV17D yellow fever vaccine. The sequenced sample was PBMCs, obtained 15 days after the yellow fever booster vaccination. CDR3 bases: TGTGCCAGCAGCCAAGGGGGGACGTACCCTTTCTTT. Translation gives CASSQGGTYPFF.